A selection of T cell receptor beta chains follows, all from one sample in a study of shared clonotypes between healthy human individuals. Clones were sequenced by immunoSEQ multiplex PCR, and TCRdb holds only the in-frame ones, with some missing. The sample yields 1 million to 1.3 million clones, 70% to 80% seen once. Sequenced material: memory CD4+ T cells from PBMCs. The receptors shown here come from a man between 18 and 35 years old in good health. Some clones in this sample may be carry-over from other donors' samples. The CDR3 runs from the conserved cysteine through the conserved F or W. Fields, in order: clone size, D gene, J gene, V gene, CDR3 protein, CDR3 DNA. A D gene is named only where the DNA matches it firmly. The size field is filled for only some rows; it gives once, few, many or a size class.

size: once
D: .
J: TRBJ2-5
V: TRBV28
CDR3: CASSLSGRETQYF
DNA: TGTGCCAGCAGTTTGTCGGGGCGCGAGACCCAGTACTTC

size: .
D: .
J: TRBJ1-6
V: TRBV5-1
CDR3: CASSPSGSSESPLHF
DNA: TGCGCCAGCAGCCCATCAGGGTCTTCGGAATCACCCCTCCACTTT

size: few
D: .
J: TRBJ1-4
V: TRBV19
CDR3: CASSRGSVVATNEKLFF
DNA: TGTGCCAGTAGTCGAGGTTCCGTCGTTGCAACTAATGAAAAACTGTTTTTT

size: .
D: .
J: TRBJ1-5
V: TRBV28
CDR3: CASKTRPGGVGQPQHF
DNA: TGTGCCAGCAAAACCCGACCCGGTGGGGTAGGGCAGCCCCAGCATTTT

size: .
D: .
J: TRBJ1-6
V: TRBV6-6
CDR3: CASTKNSYNSPLHF
DNA: TGTGCCAGCACTAAGAACTCCTATAATTCACCCCTCCACTTT

size: .
D: .
J: TRBJ2-7
V: TRBV27
CDR3: CASRVNRASYEQYF
DNA: TGTGCCAGCAGGGTCAACAGGGCCTCCTACGAGCAGTACTTC

size: .
D: TRBD1
J: TRBJ1-3
V: TRBV18
CDR3: CASSPSTGGFGNTIYF
DNA: TGTGCCAGCTCACCATCGACAGGGGGCTTTGGAAACACCATATATTTT

size: .
D: .
J: TRBJ1-3
V: TRBV7-2
CDR3: CASSLAGATGNTIYF
DNA: TGTGCCAGCAGCTTAGCGGGGGCCACTGGGAACACCATATATTTT

size: .
D: TRBD1
J: TRBJ2-2
V: TRBV28
CDR3: CASSLDRAAGELFF
DNA: TGTGCCAGCAGTTTAGACAGGGCGGCCGGGGAGCTGTTTTTT

size: .
D: .
J: TRBJ1-5
V: TRBV2
CDR3: CASRAVEGPQHF
DNA: TGTGCCAGCAGAGCGGTGGAGGGGCCCCAGCATTTT

size: .
D: TRBD2
J: TRBJ2-1
V: TRBV28
CDR3: CASSLPGTIYNEQFF
DNA: TGTGCCAGCAGTTTACCGGGGACTATCTACAATGAGCAGTTCTTC

size: .
D: .
J: TRBJ2-7
V: TRBV2
CDR3: CASSVSLNRYTSYEQYF
DNA: TGTGCCAGCAGTGTTTCCCTGAACAGGTACACCTCCTACGAGCAGTACTTC

size: .
D: TRBD1
J: TRBJ1-5
V: TRBV7-2
CDR3: CASSSYGGQMNQPQHF
DNA: TGTGCCAGCAGCTCCTACGGGGGACAGATGAATCAGCCCCAGCATTTT

size: once
D: .
J: TRBJ2-1
V: TRBV9
CDR3: CASSESPGRTSYNEQFF
DNA: TGTGCCAGCAGCGAGTCCCCCGGGCGAACTTCCTACAATGAGCAGTTCTTC

size: .
D: .
J: TRBJ2-3
V: TRBV4-1
CDR3: CASSQLEADTQYF
DNA: TGCGCCAGCAGCCAACTAGAGGCAGATACGCAGTATTTT

size: .
D: TRBD2
J: TRBJ2-5
V: TRBV4-3
CDR3: CASSQDPPGLGSETQYF
DNA: TGCGCCAGCAGCCAAGACCCACCGGGACTAGGTTCGGAGACCCAGTACTTC

size: .
D: .
J: TRBJ2-7
V: TRBV27
CDR3: CASSSGLSYEQYF
DNA: TGTGCCAGCAGTTCGGGGCTCTCCTACGAGCAGTACTTC

size: .
D: .
J: TRBJ2-1
V: TRBV29-1
CDR3: CSVERQLTYNEQFF
DNA: TGCAGCGTTGAAAGACAGCTTACTTACAATGAGCAGTTCTTC

size: .
D: .
J: TRBJ2-2
V: TRBV6-5
CDR3: CASSLGVGATGELFF
DNA: TGTGCCAGCAGTTTAGGGGTTGGGGCCACCGGGGAGCTGTTTTTT

size: .
D: .
J: TRBJ2-2
V: TRBV5-8
CDR3: CASSLAVRELFF
DNA: TGTGCCAGCAGCTTGGCAGTCCGGGAGCTGTTTTTT

size: few
D: TRBD1
J: TRBJ2-6
V: TRBV7-3
CDR3: CASSSSPGQGRSGANVLTF
DNA: TGTGCCAGCAGCTCGTCGCCGGGACAGGGGCGCTCTGGGGCCAACGTCCTGACTTTC

size: once
D: .
J: TRBJ2-3
V: TRBV11-3
CDR3: CASSFGRSTDTQYF
DNA: TGTGCCAGCAGCTTTGGACGCAGCACAGATACGCAGTATTTT

size: once
D: TRBD2
J: TRBJ2-7
V: TRBV7-2
CDR3: CASSLAHTSGSRPYEQYF
DNA: TGTGCCAGCAGCTTAGCGCACACTAGCGGGAGCAGACCCTACGAGCAGTACTTC

size: .
D: .
J: TRBJ2-5
V: TRBV28
CDR3: CASSLSTETQYF
DNA: TGTGCCAGCAGTTTATCGACGGAGACCCAGTACTTC

size: .
D: .
J: TRBJ2-1
V: TRBV11-3
CDR3: CASSLLPCYNEQFF
DNA: TGTGCCAGCAGCTTATTGCCATGCTACAATGAGCAGTTCTTC

size: .
D: .
J: TRBJ2-1
V: TRBV7-7
CDR3: CASSLSSGGLDEQFF
DNA: TGTGCCAGCAGCTTAAGTAGCGGCGGTTTGGATGAGCAGTTCTTC

size: few
D: TRBD2
J: TRBJ2-1
V: TRBV7-3
CDR3: CASSLIGTSVHEQFF
DNA: TGTGCCAGCAGCTTAATAGGGACTAGCGTTCATGAGCAGTTCTTC

size: .
D: .
J: TRBJ2-7
V: TRBV4-2
CDR3: CASSQDGGGTTYEQYF
DNA: TGTGCCAGCAGCCAAGATGGTGGGGGAACCACCTACGAGCAGTACTTC

size: .
D: .
J: TRBJ2-6
V: TRBV9
CDR3: CASSWTGIDSGANVLTF
DNA: TGTGCCAGCAGCTGGACTGGAATCGACTCTGGGGCCAACGTCCTGACTTTC

size: .
D: .
J: TRBJ1-2
V: TRBV5-1
CDR3: CASSAKGEIYGYTF
DNA: TGCGCCAGCAGCGCAAAAGGAGAGATCTATGGCTACACCTTC

size: once
D: TRBD2
J: TRBJ2-3
V: TRBV2
CDR3: CAVHPGTSGADTQYF
DNA: TGTGCCGTCCACCCCGGGACTAGCGGGGCGGATACGCAGTATTTT

size: .
D: .
J: TRBJ1-5
V: TRBV2
CDR3: CATTGSTYQPQHF
DNA: TGTGCCACTACAGGGTCCACCTATCAGCCCCAGCATTTT

size: .
D: .
J: TRBJ2-5
V: TRBV5-1
CDR3: CASIPSTSGETQYF
DNA: TGCGCCAGCATCCCATCAACAAGCGGGGAGACCCAGTACTTC

size: .
D: .
J: TRBJ1-2
V: TRBV28
CDR3: CASSSGPRADYGYTF
DNA: TGTGCCAGCAGTTCCGGGCCTCGAGCCGACTATGGCTACACCTTC

size: .
D: .
J: TRBJ1-4
V: TRBV6-5
CDR3: CASSYGATSEKLFF
DNA: TGTGCCAGCAGTTACGGGGCGACAAGCGAAAAACTGTTTTTT

size: .
D: .
J: TRBJ1-6
V: TRBV7-9
CDR3: CASSPRNNSPLHF
DNA: TGTGCCAGCAGTCCACGGAATAATTCACCCCTCCACTTT

size: .
D: .
J: TRBJ2-6
V: TRBV6-4
CDR3: CASSDRGLNSGANVLTF
DNA: TGTGCCAGCAGTGACAGGGGCCTAAACTCTGGGGCCAACGTCCTGACTTTC

size: .
D: TRBD2
J: TRBJ2-7
V: TRBV7-2
CDR3: CASSPRGENYEQYF
DNA: TGTGCCAGCAGCCCCCGGGGGGAGAACTACGAGCAGTACTTC

size: .
D: .
J: TRBJ1-1
V: TRBV30
CDR3: CAWRFNLNTEAFF
DNA: TGTGCCTGGAGATTTAACCTGAACACTGAAGCTTTCTTT

size: .
D: .
J: TRBJ1-1
V: TRBV29-1
CDR3: CSVEAQFRDPAEAFF
DNA: TGCAGCGTTGAGGCCCAATTCAGGGACCCCGCTGAAGCTTTCTTT

size: .
D: .
J: TRBJ2-5
V: TRBV7-9
CDR3: CASSLGRGGQETQYF
DNA: TGTGCCAGCAGCTTAGGCCGAGGGGGCCAAGAGACCCAGTACTTC

size: .
D: .
J: TRBJ1-3
V: TRBV25-1
CDR3: CASSGFASISGNTIYF
DNA: TGTGCCAGCAGTGGATTTGCGTCCATCTCTGGAAACACCATATATTTT

size: .
D: .
J: TRBJ1-1
V: TRBV6-6
CDR3: CASSLGRTMNTEAFF
DNA: TGTGCCAGCAGCCTAGGACGGACAATGAACACTGAAGCTTTCTTT

size: .
D: TRBD2
J: TRBJ2-1
V: TRBV4-3
CDR3: CASSQVLAGGPEQFF
DNA: TGCGCCAGCAGCCAAGTGCTAGCGGGAGGGCCTGAGCAGTTCTTC

size: .
D: .
J: TRBJ1-4
V: TRBV21-1
CDR3: CASSKDQRAGRSEKLFF
DNA: TGTGCCAGCAGCAAAGATCAGAGGGCAGGGCGAAGTGAAAAACTGTTTTTT

size: once
D: .
J: TRBJ2-3
V: TRBV28
CDR3: CASSWAQAADTQYF
DNA: TGTGCCAGCAGTTGGGCGCAAGCGGCAGATACGCAGTATTTT

size: .
D: .
J: TRBJ1-3
V: TRBV7-2
CDR3: CASTTGFRDTIYF
DNA: TGTGCCAGTACCACGGGGTTTAGGGACACCATATATTTT

size: .
D: .
J: TRBJ1-1
V: TRBV18
CDR3: CASSPLDRLVAEAFF
DNA: TGTGCCAGCTCACCTCTCGACAGGCTGGTCGCTGAAGCTTTCTTT

size: .
D: .
J: TRBJ1-1
V: TRBV25-1
CDR3: CASSEYTALGNTEAFF
DNA: TGTGCCAGCAGTGAATATACCGCTCTTGGGAACACTGAAGCTTTCTTT

size: .
D: .
J: TRBJ2-1
V: TRBV6-5
CDR3: CASSRGRVYNEQFF
DNA: TGTGCCAGCAGCCGAGGTCGGGTCTACAATGAGCAGTTCTTC

size: .
D: .
J: TRBJ1-2
V: TRBV7-9
CDR3: CASSRGPLYVYTF
DNA: TGTGCCAGCAGCCGCGGGCCCCTTTATGTCTACACCTTC

size: few
D: .
J: TRBJ2-5
V: TRBV6-5
CDR3: CASSYGSIRDGETQYF
DNA: TGTGCCAGCAGTTACGGGAGCATCAGGGATGGGGAGACCCAGTACTTC

size: .
D: .
J: TRBJ2-3
V: TRBV20-1
CDR3: CSATDPDTQYF
DNA: TGCAGTGCAACGGACCCCGATACGCAGTATTTT

size: .
D: .
J: TRBJ2-5
V: TRBV5-4
CDR3: CASSGGPQETQYF
DNA: TGTGCCAGCAGCGGAGGACCGCAAGAGACCCAGTACTTC

size: .
D: TRBD1
J: TRBJ2-1
V: TRBV14
CDR3: CASSQPGQGAAEQFF
DNA: TGTGCCAGCAGCCAGCCGGGACAGGGGGCAGCTGAGCAGTTCTTC